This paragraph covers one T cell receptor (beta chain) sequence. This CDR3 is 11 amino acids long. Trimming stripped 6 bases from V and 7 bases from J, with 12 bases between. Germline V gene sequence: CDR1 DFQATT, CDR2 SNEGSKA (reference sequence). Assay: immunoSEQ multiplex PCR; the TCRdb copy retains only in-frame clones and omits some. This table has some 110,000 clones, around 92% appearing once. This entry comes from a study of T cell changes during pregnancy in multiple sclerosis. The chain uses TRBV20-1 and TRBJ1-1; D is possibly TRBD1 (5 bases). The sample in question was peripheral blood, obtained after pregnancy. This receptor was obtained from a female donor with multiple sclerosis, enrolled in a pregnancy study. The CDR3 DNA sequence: TGCAGTGCCCTTTGGGGCAATGAAGCTTTCTTT. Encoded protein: CSALWGNEAFF.